The rows below give T cell receptor beta chains drawn from one sample of a study of T-cell reconstitution after alpha-beta-depleted transplantation in children. TCRdb analysed the PCR reads with MiXCR anew, one entry per CDR3 protein. Found here are around 380,000 distinct CDR3 sequences, about 11% of them singletons; the top ten hold about 5%. The sample was PBMCs from the stem cell graft donor, taken from the stem cell graft. These receptors were obtained from a human donor who donated a stem cell graft to a child with acute myeloid leukemia. Both conserved end residues are part of each CDR3. Each record gives: D gene, J gene, V gene, clone size, CDR3 DNA, CDR3 protein. D genes are given only for firm matches. Clone size is shown for a subset of rows, as once, few, many or a class of expanded clone.

d_gene: TRBD1; j_gene: TRBJ2-2; v_gene: TRBV6-5; abundance: many; CDR3nt: TGTGCCAGCAGTTCCAGGGGGCTGGGCACCGGGGAGCTGTTTTTT; CDR3aa: CASSSRGLGTGELFF
d_gene: .; j_gene: TRBJ1-1; v_gene: TRBV4-1; abundance: few; CDR3nt: TGCGCCAGCAGCCCATCCATGGGGAACACTGAAGCTTTCTTT; CDR3aa: CASSPSMGNTEAFF
d_gene: .; j_gene: TRBJ1-1; v_gene: TRBV30; abundance: .; CDR3nt: TGTGCCTGGAGTGTATACAGAAACACTGAAGCTTTCTTT; CDR3aa: CAWSVYRNTEAFF
d_gene: .; j_gene: TRBJ1-6; v_gene: TRBV6-1; abundance: .; CDR3nt: TGTGCCAGCAGTGAAGACCCCAACCAGGGTAGACCCCTCCACTTT; CDR3aa: CASSEDPNQGRPLHF
d_gene: TRBD2; j_gene: TRBJ2-3; v_gene: TRBV7-8; abundance: .; CDR3nt: TGTGCCAGCAGCCTCAGACTAGCGACAGATACGCAGTATTTT; CDR3aa: CASSLRLATDTQYF
d_gene: .; j_gene: TRBJ1-2; v_gene: TRBV5-1; abundance: few; CDR3nt: TGCGCCAGCAGCTTGGTACCAGGGGTTAACTATGGCTACACCTTC; CDR3aa: CASSLVPGVNYGYTF
d_gene: .; j_gene: TRBJ2-1; v_gene: TRBV15; abundance: .; CDR3nt: TGTGCCACCAGCAGAGATAGGGACGCTTACAATGAGCAGTTCTTC; CDR3aa: CATSRDRDAYNEQFF
d_gene: TRBD1; j_gene: TRBJ2-3; v_gene: TRBV5-1; abundance: .; CDR3nt: TGCGCCAGCAGCCAAACCCCGACAGGGTCCGAGACAGATACGCAGTATTTT; CDR3aa: CASSQTPTGSETDTQYF
d_gene: .; j_gene: TRBJ1-2; v_gene: TRBV4-3; abundance: few; CDR3nt: TGCGCCAGCAGCCAAGATCGGGGGGGCGCCGATGGCTACACCTTC; CDR3aa: CASSQDRGGADGYTF
d_gene: TRBD2; j_gene: TRBJ2-1; v_gene: TRBV6-5; abundance: few; CDR3nt: TGTGCCAGCAGTTACTCGGGGGGTAGCGGGAGGAATGAGCAGTTCTTC; CDR3aa: CASSYSGGSGRNEQFF
d_gene: .; j_gene: TRBJ1-3; v_gene: TRBV12-3/TRBV12-4; abundance: many; CDR3nt: TGTGCCAGCAGTTTAGAGGGGCTCGGAAACACCATATATTTT; CDR3aa: CASSLEGLGNTIYF
d_gene: .; j_gene: TRBJ1-6; v_gene: TRBV2; abundance: many; CDR3nt: TGTGCCAGCAGTGAAGGTTGGGTTCGAAATTCACCCCTCCACTTT; CDR3aa: CASSEGWVRNSPLHF